The 9 T cell receptor beta chains below were found in one sample sequenced in a study of T cell changes during pregnancy in multiple sclerosis. Generated by immunoSEQ multiplex PCR, the TCRdb table keeps only in-frame clones and is missing some. This table has tens of thousands of clones, around 92% appearing once. The starting material was CD4+ T cells from peripheral blood mononuclear cells, obtained in the third trimester of pregnancy. These receptors were collected from a female donor with multiple sclerosis, enrolled in a pregnancy study.

The V call is TRBV15, the J call TRBJ2-7; 11 nucleotides agree with TRBD1. J lost 2 bases, V lost 9 bases, and 0 bases had no gene match. Germline lookup yields CDR1 LNHNV and CDR2 YYDKDF (reference sequence). This CDR3 has 12 residues. Here the CDR3 DNA reads TGTGCCACGGGACAGGGGGCCTACGAGCAGTACTTC. It specifies CATGQGAYEQYF.

V and J are TRBV27 and TRBJ1-1; no firm D call. The CDR3 loop spans 14 amino acids. Looked up from germline, CDR1 is MNHEY and CDR2 is SMNVEV (reference sequence). Trimming took 3 bases from V and 0 from J, leaving 8 bases between them. DNA of the CDR3: TGTGCCAGCAGTTTGGAGGGAATGAACACTGAAGCTTTCTTT. Translating gives CASSLEGMNTEAFF.

The chain uses TRBV19 and TRBJ2-1, with 11 bases that match TRBD2. V trimming: 4 bases; J trimming: 8 bases; junction bases outside the gene matches: 7. This CDR3 contains 15 residues. The V gene's germline CDR1 is LNHDA and CDR2 SQIVND (reference sequence). The CDR3 nucleotides read TGTGCCAGTAGTACACTAGCGGGAGTGAATGATGAGCAGTTCTTC. Translation: CASSTLAGVNDEQFF.

This clone has a single count. The rearrangement joins TRBV6-1 to TRBJ2-7; 7 positions match TRBD2. The CDR3 has 14 residues. With V trimmed by 10 bases and J by 3 bases, 12 bases remained unmatched. Germline V CDR1 and CDR2: MNHNS, SASEGT. The CDR3 here is CATRARLANYEQYF. CDR3 sequence (DNA): TGTGCCACCCGCGCCCGACTAGCAAACTACGAGCAGTACTTC.

The V and J genes are TRBV6-5 and TRBJ2-1, with D perhaps matching TRBD2 (6 bases). CDR3 size: 14 residues. Germline V lookup: CDR1 MNHEY, CDR2 SVGAGI. V lost 6 bases and J 2 bases, leaving 11 bases between the germline ends. CDR3: CASSRGAPYNEQFF. DNA for the CDR3: TGTGCCAGCAGCCGCGGGGCCCCCTACAATGAGCAGTTCTTC.

This clone was detected only once. The rearrangement uses TRBV6-5 and TRBJ2-7, with a possible D match to TRBD1 (5 bases). Trimming took 6 bases from V and 0 from J, leaving 12 bases between them. The germline gives CDR1 MNHEY, CDR2 SVGAGI. This CDR3 has 14 residues. CDR3 nucleotides: TGTGCCAGCAGAAGACAGCGTTACTCCTACGAGCAGTACTTC. This gives the protein CASRRQRYSYEQYF.

This clone showed up just a few times. The gene calls are TRBV6-1 and TRBJ2-4, with unresolved D. With 3 bases removed from V and 0 bases from J, the gap between germline ends came to 3 bases. Germline V gives CDR1 MNHNS, CDR2 SASEGT. The CDR3 is 13 residues long. The CDR3 loop is CASSDGAKNIQYF. CDR3 in DNA: TGTGCCAGCAGTGACGGAGCCAAAAACATTCAGTACTTC.

The rearrangement links TRBV7-8 to TRBJ2-7; D might be TRBD1 (6 bases). This CDR3 comprises 13 residues. V was trimmed by 5 bases and J by 9 bases, leaving 17 bases between them. Looked up from germline, CDR1 is SGHVS and CDR2 is FQNEAQ. The chain's CDR3 is CASSPGAGAGQYF. The CDR3 coding sequence is TGTGCCAGCAGCCCCGGAGCAGGGGCTGGGCAGTACTTC.

This chain links TRBV2 with TRBJ2-6, with a possible D match to TRBD1 (6 bases). CDR3 size: 17 residues. Germline lookup yields CDR1 SNHLY and CDR2 FYNNEI. V dropped 8 bases and J dropped 4 bases, with 21 bases sitting between them. In DNA form, the CDR3 reads TGTGCCAGCGGGGGTTGGGGGCCGGCCGCCGGGGCCAACGTCCTGACTTTC. It yields the protein CASGGWGPAAGANVLTF.